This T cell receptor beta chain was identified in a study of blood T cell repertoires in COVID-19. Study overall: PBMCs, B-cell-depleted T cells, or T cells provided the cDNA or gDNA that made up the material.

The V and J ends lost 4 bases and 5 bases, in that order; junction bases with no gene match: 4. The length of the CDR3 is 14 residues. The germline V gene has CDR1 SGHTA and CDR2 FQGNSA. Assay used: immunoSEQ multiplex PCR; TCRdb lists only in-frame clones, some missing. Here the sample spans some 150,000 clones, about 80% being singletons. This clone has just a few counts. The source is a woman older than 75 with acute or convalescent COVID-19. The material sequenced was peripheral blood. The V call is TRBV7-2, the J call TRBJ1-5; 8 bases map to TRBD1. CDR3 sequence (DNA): TGTGCCAGCAGCTCCTCAGGGGGCGATCAGCCCCAGCATTTT. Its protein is CASSSSGGDQPQHF.